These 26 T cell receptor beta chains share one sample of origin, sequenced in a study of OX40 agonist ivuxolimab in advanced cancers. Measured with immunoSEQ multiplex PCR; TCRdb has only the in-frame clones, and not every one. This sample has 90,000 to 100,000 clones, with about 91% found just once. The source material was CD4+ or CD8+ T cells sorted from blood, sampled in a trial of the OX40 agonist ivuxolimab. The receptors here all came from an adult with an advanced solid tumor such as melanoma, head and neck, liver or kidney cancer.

CDR3 amino acids: CASSRDSSGANVLTF. CDR3 DNA: TGTGCCAGCAGCCGGGATTCCTCTGGGGCCAACGTCCTGACTTTC. The gene calls are TRBV7-9 and TRBJ2-6; D may be TRBD2 (5 bases). Between the trimmed V and J ends, which lost 5 bases and 0 bases, there was a span of 8 bases. The CDR3 spans 15 residues. Germline V gene data show CDR1 as SEHNR and CDR2 as FQNEAQ (reference sequence).

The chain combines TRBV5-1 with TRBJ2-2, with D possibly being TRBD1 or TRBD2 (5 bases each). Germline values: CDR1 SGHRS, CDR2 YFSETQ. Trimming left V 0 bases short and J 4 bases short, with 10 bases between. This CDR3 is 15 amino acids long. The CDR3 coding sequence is TGCGCCAGCAGCTTGGGGGGGTGGCGCACCGGGGAGCTGTTTTTT. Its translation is CASSLGGWRTGELFF.

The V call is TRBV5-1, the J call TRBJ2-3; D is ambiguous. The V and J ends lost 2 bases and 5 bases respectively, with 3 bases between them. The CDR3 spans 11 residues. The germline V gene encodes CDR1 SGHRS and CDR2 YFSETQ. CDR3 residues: CASSLIDTQYF. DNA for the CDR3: TGCGCCAGCAGCTTAATAGATACGCAGTATTTT.

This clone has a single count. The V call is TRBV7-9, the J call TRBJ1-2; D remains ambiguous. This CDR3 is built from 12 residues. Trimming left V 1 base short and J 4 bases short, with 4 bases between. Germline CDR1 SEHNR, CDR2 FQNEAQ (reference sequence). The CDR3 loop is CASSLDVYGYTF. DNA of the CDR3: TGTGCCAGCAGCTTAGATGTCTATGGCTACACCTTC.

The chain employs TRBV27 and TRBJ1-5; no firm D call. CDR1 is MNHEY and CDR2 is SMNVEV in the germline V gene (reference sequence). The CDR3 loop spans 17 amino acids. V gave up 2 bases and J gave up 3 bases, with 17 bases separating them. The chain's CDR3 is CASSLKGIANTNQPQHF. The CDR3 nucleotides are TGTGCCAGCAGTTTAAAAGGAATAGCCAACACCAATCAGCCCCAGCATTTT.

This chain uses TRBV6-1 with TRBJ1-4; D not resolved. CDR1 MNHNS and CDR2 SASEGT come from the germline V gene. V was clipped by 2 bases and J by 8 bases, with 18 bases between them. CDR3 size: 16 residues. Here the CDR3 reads CASSEPTGLGSEKLFF. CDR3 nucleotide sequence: TGTGCCAGCAGTGAACCCACCGGACTCGGGTCGGAAAAACTGTTTTTT.

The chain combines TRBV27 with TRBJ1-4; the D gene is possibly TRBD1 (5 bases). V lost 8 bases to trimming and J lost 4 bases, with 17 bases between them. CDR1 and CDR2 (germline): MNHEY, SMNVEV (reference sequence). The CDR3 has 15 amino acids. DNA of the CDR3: TGTGCCAGCTCAGGCGGGACCGAACTTAATGAAAAACTGTTTTTT. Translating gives CASSGGTELNEKLFF. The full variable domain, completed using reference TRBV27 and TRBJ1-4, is EAQVTQNPRYLITVTGKKLTVTCSQNMNHEYMSWYRQDPGLGLRQIYYSMNVEVTDKGDVPEGYKVSRKEKRNFPLILESPSPNQTSLYFCASSGGTELNEKLFFGSGTQLSVL.

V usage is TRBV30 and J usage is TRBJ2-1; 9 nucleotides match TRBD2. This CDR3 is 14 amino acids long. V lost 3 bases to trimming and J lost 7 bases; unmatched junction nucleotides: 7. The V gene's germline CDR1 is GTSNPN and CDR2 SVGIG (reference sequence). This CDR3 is CAWRQGLAWNEQFF. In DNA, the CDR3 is TGTGCCTGGAGACAGGGACTAGCTTGGAATGAGCAGTTCTTC.

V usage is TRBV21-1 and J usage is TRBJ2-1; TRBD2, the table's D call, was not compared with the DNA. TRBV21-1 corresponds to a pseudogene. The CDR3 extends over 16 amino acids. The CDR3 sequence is CASQRGLAGGTNEQFF. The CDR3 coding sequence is TGTGCCAGTCAAAGGGGGCTAGCGGGAGGGACCAATGAGCAGTTCTTC.

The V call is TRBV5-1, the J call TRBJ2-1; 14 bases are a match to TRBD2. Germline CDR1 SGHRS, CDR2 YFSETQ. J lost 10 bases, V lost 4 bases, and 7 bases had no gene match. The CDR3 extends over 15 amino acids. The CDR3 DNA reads TGCGCCAGCAGCCCGGGACTAGCGGGAGATCGGGAGCAGTTCTTC. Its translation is CASSPGLAGDREQFF.

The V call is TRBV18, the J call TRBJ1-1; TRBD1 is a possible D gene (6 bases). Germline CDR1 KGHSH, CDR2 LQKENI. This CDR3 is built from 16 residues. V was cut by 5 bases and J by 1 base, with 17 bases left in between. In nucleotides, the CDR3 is TGTGCCAGCTCAGACATTCCAGGGGTCGGGAACACTGAAGCTTTCTTT. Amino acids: CASSDIPGVGNTEAFF.

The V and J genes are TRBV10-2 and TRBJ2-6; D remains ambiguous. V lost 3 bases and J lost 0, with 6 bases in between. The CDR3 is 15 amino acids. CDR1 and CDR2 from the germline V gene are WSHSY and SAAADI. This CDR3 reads CASSEFFSGANVLTF. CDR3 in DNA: TGCGCCAGCAGTGAATTCTTCTCTGGGGCCAACGTCCTGACTTTC.

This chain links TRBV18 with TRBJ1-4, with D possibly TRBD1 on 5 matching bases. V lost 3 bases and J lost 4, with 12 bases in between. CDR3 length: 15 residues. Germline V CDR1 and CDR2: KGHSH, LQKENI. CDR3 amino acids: CASSPAGFGNEKLFF. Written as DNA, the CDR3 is TGTGCCAGCTCACCGGCAGGGTTCGGTAATGAAAAACTGTTTTTT.

CDR3 sequence (DNA): TGTGCCAGCAGTGGGGGACAGGAGAACTCCTACGAGCAGTACTTC. This sequence encodes CASSGGQENSYEQYF. The V and J genes are TRBV28 and TRBJ2-7, with 8 bases matching TRBD1. This CDR3 is built from 15 residues. V gave up 5 bases and J gave up 0 bases; unmatched junction bases: 6. Germline CDR1 MDHEN, CDR2 SYDVKM.

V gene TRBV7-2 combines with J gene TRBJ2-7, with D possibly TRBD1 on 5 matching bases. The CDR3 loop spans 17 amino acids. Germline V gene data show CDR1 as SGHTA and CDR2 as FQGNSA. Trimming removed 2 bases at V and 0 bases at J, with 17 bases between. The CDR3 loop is CASSLLPPGQGSYEQYF. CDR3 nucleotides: TGTGCCAGCAGCTTACTTCCCCCGGGTCAGGGCTCCTACGAGCAGTACTTC.

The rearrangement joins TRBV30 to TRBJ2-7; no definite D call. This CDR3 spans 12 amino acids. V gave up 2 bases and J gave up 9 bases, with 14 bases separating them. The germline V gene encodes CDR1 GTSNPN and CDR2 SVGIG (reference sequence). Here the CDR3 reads CAWSLVTLGQYF. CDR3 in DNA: TGTGCCTGGAGTCTAGTGACGCTTGGGCAGTACTTC.

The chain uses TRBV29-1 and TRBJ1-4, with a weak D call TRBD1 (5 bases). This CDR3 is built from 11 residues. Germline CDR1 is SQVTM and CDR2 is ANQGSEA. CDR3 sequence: CGAAINEKLFF. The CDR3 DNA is TGCGGGGCAGCGATTAATGAAAAACTGTTTTTT. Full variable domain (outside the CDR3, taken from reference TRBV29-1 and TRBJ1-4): SAVISQKPSRDICQRGTSLTIQCQVDSQVTMMFWYRQQPGQSLTLIATANQGSEATYESGFVIDKFPISRPNLTFSTLTVSNMSPEDSSIYLCGAAINEKLFFGSGTQLSVL.

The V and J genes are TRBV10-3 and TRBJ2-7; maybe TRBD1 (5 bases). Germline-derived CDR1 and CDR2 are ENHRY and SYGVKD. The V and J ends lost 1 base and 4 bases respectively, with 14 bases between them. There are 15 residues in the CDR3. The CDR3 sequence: CAISEYQGSLYEQYF. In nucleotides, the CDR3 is TGTGCCATCAGTGAGTATCAGGGCTCCCTATACGAGCAGTACTTC.

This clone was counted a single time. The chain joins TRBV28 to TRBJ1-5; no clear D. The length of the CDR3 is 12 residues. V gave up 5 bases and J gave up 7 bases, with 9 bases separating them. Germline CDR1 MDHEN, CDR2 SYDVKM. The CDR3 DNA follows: TGTGCCAGCAGTCTCAAGGCCCAGCCCCAGCATTTT. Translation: CASSLKAQPQHF.

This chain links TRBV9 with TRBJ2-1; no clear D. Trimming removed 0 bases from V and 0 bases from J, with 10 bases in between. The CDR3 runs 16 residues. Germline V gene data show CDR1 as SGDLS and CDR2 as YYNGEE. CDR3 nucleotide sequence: TGTGCCAGCAGCGTAGGTTCCGTAAGCTCCTACAATGAGCAGTTCTTC. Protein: CASSVGSVSSYNEQFF.

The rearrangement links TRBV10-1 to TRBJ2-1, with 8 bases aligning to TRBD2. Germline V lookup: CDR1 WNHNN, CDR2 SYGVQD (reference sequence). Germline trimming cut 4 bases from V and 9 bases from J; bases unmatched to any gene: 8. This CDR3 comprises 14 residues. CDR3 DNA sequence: TGCGCCAGCAGTGTCTGGAGCGGGAGCAGTGAGCAGTTCTTC. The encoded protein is CASSVWSGSSEQFF.

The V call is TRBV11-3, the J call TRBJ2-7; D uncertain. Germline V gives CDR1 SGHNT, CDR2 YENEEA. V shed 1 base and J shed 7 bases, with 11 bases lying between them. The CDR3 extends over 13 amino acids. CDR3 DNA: TGTGCCAGCAGCTTAGCCTCCCGTGGGGAGCAGTACTTC. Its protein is CASSLASRGEQYF.

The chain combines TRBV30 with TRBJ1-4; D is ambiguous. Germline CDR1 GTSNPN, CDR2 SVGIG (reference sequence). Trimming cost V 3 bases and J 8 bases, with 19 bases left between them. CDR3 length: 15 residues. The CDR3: CAWRPGIPGREKLFF. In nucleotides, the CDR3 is TGTGCCTGGAGACCCGGGATCCCGGGTCGGGAAAAACTGTTTTTT.

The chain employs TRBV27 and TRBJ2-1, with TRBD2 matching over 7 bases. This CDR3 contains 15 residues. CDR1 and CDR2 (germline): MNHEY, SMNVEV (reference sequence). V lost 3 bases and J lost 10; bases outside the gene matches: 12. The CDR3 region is CASSFGSGTTGEQFF. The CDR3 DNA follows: TGTGCCAGCAGTTTCGGGAGCGGGACTACGGGGGAGCAGTTCTTC.

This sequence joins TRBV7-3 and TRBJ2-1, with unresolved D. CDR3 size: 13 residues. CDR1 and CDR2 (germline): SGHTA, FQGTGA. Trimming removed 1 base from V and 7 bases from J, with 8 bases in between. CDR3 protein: CASSLMVGNEQFF. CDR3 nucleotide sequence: TGTGCCAGCAGCTTAATGGTCGGGAATGAGCAGTTCTTC.

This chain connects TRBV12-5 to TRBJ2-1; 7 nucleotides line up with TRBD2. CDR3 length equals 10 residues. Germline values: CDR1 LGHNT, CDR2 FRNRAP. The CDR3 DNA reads TGTGCCAGTCTAGCGGATGAGCAGTTCTTC. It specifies CASLADEQFF.